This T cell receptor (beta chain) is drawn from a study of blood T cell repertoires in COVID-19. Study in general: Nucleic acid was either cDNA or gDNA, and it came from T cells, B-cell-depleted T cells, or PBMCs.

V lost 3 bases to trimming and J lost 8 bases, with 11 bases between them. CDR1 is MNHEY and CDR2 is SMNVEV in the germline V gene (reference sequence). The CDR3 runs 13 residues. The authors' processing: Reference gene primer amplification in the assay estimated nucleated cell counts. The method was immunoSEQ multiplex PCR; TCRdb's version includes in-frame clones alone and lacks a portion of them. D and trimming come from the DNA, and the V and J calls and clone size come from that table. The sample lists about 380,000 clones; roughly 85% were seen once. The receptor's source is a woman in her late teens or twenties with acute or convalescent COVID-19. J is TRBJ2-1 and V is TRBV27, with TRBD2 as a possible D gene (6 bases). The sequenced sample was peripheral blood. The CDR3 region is CASSLGLKHEQFF. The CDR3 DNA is TGTGCCAGCAGTTTGGGACTCAAACATGAGCAGTTCTTC.